The entry below describes one T cell receptor beta chain. Its antigen remains unidentified. The V gene's germline CDR1 is SGHTA and CDR2 FQGNSA. The CDR3 length is 13 residues. Trimming removed 3 bases from V and 4 bases from J, with 10 bases in between. All patients experienced relapse after autologous stem cell transplantation, and brentuximab vedotin exposure was variable. The sample originates from a study of PD-1 blockade in classical Hodgkin lymphoma. Here immunoSEQ multiplex PCR was the method, and the copy in TCRdb shows in-frame clones only, minus some. Of 11,000 to 15,000 clones in the sample, under 80% were seen once. Study results and caveats: Newly diagnosed patients and complete responders had comparable diversity at baseline. Undefined causes, possibly disease activity or prior therapy, underlie the repertoire differences.

This clonotype originated in a human donor with classical Hodgkin lymphoma. The source was peripheral blood mononuclear cells (PBMCs), collected before the second cycle of nivolumab. The chain combines TRBV7-2 with TRBJ2-7; D is unclear. CDR3 loop: CASSLDGSYEQYF. Here the CDR3 DNA reads TGTGCCAGCAGCTTGGATGGGTCATACGAGCAGTACTTC.